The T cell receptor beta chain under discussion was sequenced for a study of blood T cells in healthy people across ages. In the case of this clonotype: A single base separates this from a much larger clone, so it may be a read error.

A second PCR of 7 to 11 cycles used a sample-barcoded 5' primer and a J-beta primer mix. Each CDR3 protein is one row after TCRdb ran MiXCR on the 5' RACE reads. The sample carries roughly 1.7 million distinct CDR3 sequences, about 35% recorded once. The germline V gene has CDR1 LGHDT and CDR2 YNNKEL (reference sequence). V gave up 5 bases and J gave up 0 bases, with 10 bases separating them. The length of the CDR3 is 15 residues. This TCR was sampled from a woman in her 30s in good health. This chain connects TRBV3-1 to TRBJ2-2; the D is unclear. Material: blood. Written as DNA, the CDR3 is TGTGCCAGCAGCGCTAGGATCCCGAACACCGGGGAGCTGTTTTTT. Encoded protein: CASSARIPNTGELFF.